This TCR beta chain was recovered during a study of monozygotic twins with inflammatory bowel disease. General study findings and limits: A single strong IBD-associated signal or clonotype was not supported by the findings.

Each TCR library used 3500 ng of total RNA. With the 5' RACE reads reprocessed, TCRdb shows one record per CDR3 protein and no DNA. Recorded for this sample: 200,000 to 250,000 distinct CDR3 sequences. Concerning this clonotype: Its antigen is unidentified.

This CDR3 is built from 16 residues. Germline V gene sequence: CDR1 LGHDT, CDR2 YNNKEL (reference sequence). V is TRBV3-1 and J is TRBJ1-1; lacking DNA, the TRBD1 call made by TCRdb goes unchecked. The sequence came from a human donor with ulcerative colitis or Crohn's disease, or a healthy co-twin of an affected twin (not recorded which). Sequencing was done on a sample of blood. CDR3 protein: CASSQAYSGTGGEAFF.